Sequencing of this TCR beta chain was carried out in a study of post-analysis software for immune sequencing data. Study-level background: Relapsing-remitting, secondary progressive and progressive-relapsing forms of multiple sclerosis all featured among disease courses.

This clonotype was detected only a few times. No antigen is known for it. The CDR3 covers 15 residues. V was trimmed by 3 bases and J by 1 base, leaving 12 bases between them. Unique molecular identifiers featured in each of the TCR beta cDNA libraries. Each CDR3 protein gets one entry after TCRdb re-called the PCR reads with MiXCR. Among approximately 160,000 distinct CDR3 sequences, about 30% were seen once, and the ten largest hold 1.5%. Broader study findings: TRBV5-6, TRBV5-1 and TRBV20-1 belonged to a set of roughly 5 TRBV segments that were more frequent in patients than controls.

The specimen sequenced was blood. The TCR comes from a girl between 5 and 17 years old with multiple sclerosis. This chain links TRBV12-3 or TRBV12-4 with TRBJ1-1; D remains unclear. The CDR3 coding sequence is TGTGCCAGCAGTTTCCCCGGATTGGGGAACACTGAAGCTTTCTTT. It specifies CASSFPGLGNTEAFF.